This entry lists 4 T cell receptor beta chains sequenced from one sample in a study of cytomegalovirus exposure and HLA in healthy donors. Primers for the PCR totalled 60 Vbeta and 13 Jbeta. This table comes from immunoSEQ multiplex PCR, and its TCRdb copy is limited to in-frame clones, with some not included. The data show about 140,000 clones, 78% seen once. Specimen: PBMCs. Every receptor here comes from a male donor in good health and CMV-seronegative.

The V call is TRBV12-5, the J call TRBJ2-1; 10 bases fit TRBD2. Germline CDR1 is LGHNT and CDR2 is FRNRAP. J lost 0 bases, V lost 5 bases, and 7 bases had no gene match. The CDR3 consists of 17 residues. Written as DNA, the CDR3 is TGTGCTAGTGGTCCTAACCGACTAGCGGGCTCCTACAATGAGCAGTTCTTC. Translated, it gives CASGPNRLAGSYNEQFF.

This clone was picked up one time. The chain is built from TRBV15 and TRBJ1-2; D remains ambiguous. The V gene's germline CDR1 is LNHNV and CDR2 YYDKDF (reference sequence). The CDR3 consists of 15 residues. V was trimmed by 0 bases and J by 4 bases, leaving 12 bases between them. The CDR3 sequence: CATSRDNSLVYGYTF. As DNA, the CDR3 is TGTGCCACCAGCAGAGATAACAGTCTCGTCTATGGCTACACCTTC.

This clone was observed once. The rearrangement joins TRBV5-5 to TRBJ1-5; no clear D. The V end lost 0 bases, the J end lost 0 bases, and 7 bases lay between the germline ends. This CDR3 is 15 amino acids long. Germline V gene sequence: CDR1 SGHKS, CDR2 YYEKEE (reference sequence). The CDR3 DNA is TGTGCCAGCAGCTTGGGGCGGAATAGCAATCAGCCCCAGCATTTT. Protein product: CASSLGRNSNQPQHF.

The rearrangement joins TRBV6-5 to TRBJ1-4, with 7 bases that match TRBD1. V shed 3 bases, J shed 7 bases, and the junction held 8 bases outside the gene matches. Germline V gene lookup returns CDR1 MNHEY and CDR2 SVGAGI. There are 15 residues in the CDR3. For the CDR3, the DNA is TGTGCCAGCAGTTATACAAGACAGGGACTTGAAAAACTGTTTTTT. Its translation: CASSYTRQGLEKLFF.